The rows below give T cell receptor beta chains drawn from one sample of a study of cytomegalovirus exposure and HLA in healthy donors. Method: immunoSEQ multiplex PCR; TCRdb's copy keeps in-frame clones and lacks some. This table has about 260,000 clones, about 92% appearing once. The material sequenced was PBMCs. The receptors originated from a woman in her twenties or thirties in good health and CMV-seronegative. Each CDR3 is given with its conserved first and last residue. The D gene is left open where the match is weak. A row's size may be missing; if present it is once, few, many or a size class.

CDR3nt: TGTGCCACCAGAAAGGACCCAGGTGAGGGAGCTTTCTTT
CDR3aa: CATRKDPGEGAFF
j_gene: TRBJ1-1
len: 13
abundance: -
d_gene: -
v_gene: TRBV15

CDR3nt: TGTGCCAGCAGCTTGGTGCCGGGACAGAACTACAATGAGCAGTTCTTC
CDR3aa: CASSLVPGQNYNEQFF
j_gene: TRBJ2-1
len: 16
abundance: once
d_gene: TRBD1
v_gene: TRBV5-6

CDR3nt: TGCGCCAGCAATAGCGGGAGGGCCTACGAGCAGTACTTC
CDR3aa: CASNSGRAYEQYF
j_gene: TRBJ2-7
len: 13
abundance: -
d_gene: TRBD2
v_gene: TRBV5-1

CDR3nt: TGCAGCGTTGAGCGGGAGGGCCCAGAGACCCAGTACTTC
CDR3aa: CSVEREGPETQYF
j_gene: TRBJ2-5
len: 13
abundance: -
d_gene: TRBD2
v_gene: TRBV29-1

CDR3nt: TGTGCCAGCAGTTTTTCGGGGAGCATCACAGATACGCAGTATTTT
CDR3aa: CASSFSGSITDTQYF
j_gene: TRBJ2-3
len: 15
abundance: -
d_gene: -
v_gene: TRBV27

CDR3nt: TGTGCCAGTAGTCCCGACCCATGGCGGAACACCGGGGAGCTGTTTTTT
CDR3aa: CASSPDPWRNTGELFF
j_gene: TRBJ2-2
len: 16
abundance: -
d_gene: -
v_gene: TRBV19

CDR3nt: TGTGCCAGCAGTTGGGCAGGGGGGAATGAGCAGTTCTTC
CDR3aa: CASSWAGGNEQFF
j_gene: TRBJ2-1
len: 13
abundance: -
d_gene: -
v_gene: TRBV27

CDR3nt: TGTGCCAGCAGTTACTCGCAGGATGCCTACGAGCAGTACTTC
CDR3aa: CASSYSQDAYEQYF
j_gene: TRBJ2-7
len: 14
abundance: -
d_gene: -
v_gene: TRBV6-5

CDR3nt: TGCAGTGCGGACCACTACAATGAGCAGTTCTTC
CDR3aa: CSADHYNEQFF
j_gene: TRBJ2-1
len: 11
abundance: -
d_gene: -
v_gene: TRBV20-1

CDR3nt: TGCAGCGTGACGATACTAGCGGGAGGGCCGGGTGAGCAGTTCTTC
CDR3aa: CSVTILAGGPGEQFF
j_gene: TRBJ2-1
len: 15
abundance: -
d_gene: TRBD2
v_gene: TRBV29-1

CDR3nt: TGTGCCAGCAGCCATGCATTGGAACCCGGGGAGCTGTTTTTT
CDR3aa: CASSHALEPGELFF
j_gene: TRBJ2-2
len: 14
abundance: -
d_gene: -
v_gene: TRBV4-2

CDR3nt: TGTGCCAGCAGTTCAAGGGCAGGGGCCGGTTACGAGCAGTACTTC
CDR3aa: CASSSRAGAGYEQYF
j_gene: TRBJ2-7
len: 15
abundance: -
d_gene: -
v_gene: TRBV28

CDR3nt: TGCGCCAGCAGCCCGACAGGGACTAATGAAAAACTGTTTTTT
CDR3aa: CASSPTGTNEKLFF
j_gene: TRBJ1-4
len: 14
abundance: -
d_gene: TRBD1
v_gene: TRBV4-3

CDR3nt: TGTGCCAGCGGACCGACAGGGGGCAAGGGGACCCAGTACTTC
CDR3aa: CASGPTGGKGTQYF
j_gene: TRBJ2-5
len: 14
abundance: -
d_gene: TRBD1
v_gene: TRBV27

CDR3nt: TGTGCCAGCAGCCCCGGACTAGCGGGAGGGGGATCGGGGAACACCGGGGAGCTGTTTTTT
CDR3aa: CASSPGLAGGGSGNTGELFF
j_gene: TRBJ2-2
len: 20
abundance: -
d_gene: TRBD2
v_gene: TRBV11-3

CDR3nt: TGTGCCAGCAGCTTAAAGGCTAGCGGGAGTTTTCCCCCAGATACGCAGTATTTT
CDR3aa: CASSLKASGSFPPDTQYF
j_gene: TRBJ2-3
len: 18
abundance: -
d_gene: TRBD2
v_gene: TRBV7-3

CDR3nt: TGTGCCAGCAGCGGCCTCAGCTACGAGCAGTACTTC
CDR3aa: CASSGLSYEQYF
j_gene: TRBJ2-7
len: 12
abundance: few
d_gene: -
v_gene: TRBV11-3

CDR3nt: TGTGCCATCAGGGTAGATAATGGACTAGGAGGCGGGGAGCTGTTTTTT
CDR3aa: CAIRVDNGLGGGELFF
j_gene: TRBJ2-2
len: 16
abundance: -
d_gene: TRBD2
v_gene: TRBV10-3

CDR3nt: TGTGCCAGCGGGCTGGCCGCTTTCAACACTGAAGCTTTCTTT
CDR3aa: CASGLAAFNTEAFF
j_gene: TRBJ1-1
len: 14
abundance: few
d_gene: -
v_gene: TRBV6-1

CDR3nt: TGTGCCAGCAGTTTTTGGGAGGGACAAACCTATGGCTACACCTTC
CDR3aa: CASSFWEGQTYGYTF
j_gene: TRBJ1-2
len: 15
abundance: -
d_gene: -
v_gene: TRBV28

CDR3nt: TGTGCTAGTGGGCGAAGCACCGGGGAGCTGTTTTTT
CDR3aa: CASGRSTGELFF
j_gene: TRBJ2-2
len: 12
abundance: once
d_gene: -
v_gene: TRBV12-5

CDR3nt: TGCGCCAGCAGCTTGGAACTAGCGGGAGGAGCCGGGGAGCTGTTTTTT
CDR3aa: CASSLELAGGAGELFF
j_gene: TRBJ2-2
len: 16
abundance: -
d_gene: TRBD2
v_gene: TRBV5-1